The 14 T cell receptor beta chains reported below all come from one sample, sequenced in a study of cytomegalovirus exposure and HLA in healthy donors. The PCR contained 60 Vbeta and 13 Jbeta primers. Data came from immunoSEQ multiplex PCR; TCRdb stores just in-frame clones and leaves some out. The sample includes roughly 120,000 clones, about two thirds of them seen just once. Sequencing was carried out using PBMCs. These TCRs come from a man aged 35-49 years in good health and CMV-seropositive.

The chain combines TRBV13 with TRBJ2-7; D remains unclear. V was cut by 1 base and J by 2 bases, with 9 bases left in between. Germline assignment: CDR1 PRHDT and CDR2 FYEKMQ (reference sequence). The CDR3 is 14 amino acids. In nucleotides, the CDR3 is TGTGCCAGCAGCTTAGATTTAGAGACCTACGAGCAGTACTTC. It yields the protein CASSLDLETYEQYF.

This clone showed up just a few times. The V and J genes are TRBV7-2 and TRBJ2-7; 7 bases match TRBD1. The V segment lost 6 bases and the J segment 0 bases; nucleotides outside the gene matches: 8. The CDR3 runs 15 residues. Per germline, CDR1 SGHTA and CDR2 FQGNSA. CDR3 sequence: CASRLDRFGSYEQYF. The CDR3 DNA reads TGTGCCAGCAGACTGGACAGGTTTGGCTCCTACGAGCAGTACTTC.

The V gene is TRBV5-4, the J gene TRBJ2-7; 11 nucleotides match TRBD1. Germline values: CDR1 SGHNT, CDR2 YYREEE (reference sequence). CDR3 length: 13 residues. Trimming took 6 bases from V and 9 from J; bases not matched to a gene: 8. The CDR3 loop is CASKDRGQRLQYF. The CDR3 region has the DNA TGTGCCAGCAAGGACAGGGGGCAGCGTTTGCAGTACTTC.

This clone was recorded a few times. CDR3 protein: CASSSMGADTQYF. Written as DNA, the CDR3 is TGTGCCAGCAGCTCCATGGGCGCAGATACGCAGTATTTT. The V gene is TRBV28, the J gene TRBJ2-3; D gene unclear. Trimming removed 6 bases at V and 4 bases at J, with 11 bases between. The CDR3 has 13 residues. CDR1 and CDR2 from the germline V gene are MDHEN and SYDVKM.

This chain uses TRBV29-1 with TRBJ2-1; 9 bases are shared with TRBD1. The V and J ends lost 1 base and 0 bases, in that order; junction bases with no gene match: 4. The CDR3 length is 16 residues. Germline CDR1 SQVTM, CDR2 ANQGSEA. CDR3 nucleotide sequence: TGCAGCGTTGAAGGCCGGACAGGGGCCTCCTACAATGAGCAGTTCTTC. Protein: CSVEGRTGASYNEQFF.

The chain couples TRBV11-2 to TRBJ2-7; D gene uncertain. There are 13 residues in the CDR3. Germline V CDR1 and CDR2: SGHAT, FQNNGV. V shed 5 bases and J shed 0 bases, with 8 bases lying between them. The CDR3, as DNA: TGTGCCAGCAGCACGGTTAGCTCCTACGAGCAGTACTTC. This gives the protein CASSTVSSYEQYF.

This clone was seen just once. The chain combines TRBV6-6 with TRBJ1-2, with 7 bases lining up with TRBD1. The V segment lost 0 bases and the J segment 5 bases; nucleotides outside the gene matches: 3. CDR3 length equals 14 residues. Germline V gene lookup returns CDR1 MNHNY and CDR2 SVGAGI (reference sequence). In DNA form, the CDR3 reads TGTGCCAGCAGTTACTCAGGGACAGCTTATGGCTACACCTTC. Its translation: CASSYSGTAYGYTF.

The chain is built from TRBV7-2 and TRBJ2-3; D perhaps matches TRBD2 (6 bases). This CDR3 is 14 amino acids long. V was clipped by 5 bases and J by 7 bases, with 16 bases between them. Germline V gene lookup returns CDR1 SGHTA and CDR2 FQGNSA. The CDR3 sequence: CASSMGVSGYTQYF. DNA of the CDR3: TGTGCCAGCAGCATGGGTGTTAGCGGTTATACGCAGTATTTT.

V gene TRBV27 combines with J gene TRBJ2-3, with D perhaps matching TRBD2 (6 bases). Germline-derived CDR1 and CDR2 are MNHEY and SMNVEV (reference sequence). This CDR3 is built from 13 residues. V lost 8 bases and J lost 3, with 12 bases in between. CDR3 in DNA: TGTGCCAGCTCCTTGGGAGGAACAGATACGCAGTATTTT. Residues: CASSLGGTDTQYF.

The sample holds a few counts of this clone. This chain joins TRBV6-5 and TRBJ1-3, with TRBD1 as a possible D gene (6 bases). The CDR3 is 14 residues long. CDR1 and CDR2 from the germline V gene are MNHEY and SVGAGI. V shed 7 bases and J shed 4 bases, with 14 bases lying between them. The CDR3 DNA reads TGTGCCAGCAATTCAGGGGTATCCGGAAACACCATATATTTT. It encodes CASNSGVSGNTIYF.

The chain joins TRBV5-1 to TRBJ2-1; 9 bases fit TRBD2. CDR3 size: 15 residues. J lost 2 bases, V lost 0 bases, and 0 bases had no gene match. Per the germline V gene, CDR1 is SGHRS and CDR2 is YFSETQ. The CDR3 here is CASSLGLAAYNEQFF. Written as DNA, the CDR3 is TGCGCCAGCAGCTTGGGACTAGCGGCCTACAATGAGCAGTTCTTC.

The chain has TRBV6-5 and TRBJ1-5, with a tentative D call TRBD1 (6 bases). Germline V lookup: CDR1 MNHEY, CDR2 SVGAGI. With 7 bases removed from V and 2 bases from J, the gap between germline ends came to 12 bases. This CDR3 has 14 amino acids. The CDR3 nucleotides are TGTGCCAGCACCCGGACAGCCGGCAATCAGCCCCAGCATTTT. Residues: CASTRTAGNQPQHF.

The chain has TRBV2 and TRBJ2-2; the D gene is possibly TRBD1 (5 bases). Trimming left V 7 bases short and J 9 bases short, with 15 bases between. This CDR3 comprises 13 residues. CDR1 is SNHLY, CDR2 FYNNEI, per germline. CDR3 sequence reads: CASTAMWGRELFF. In DNA form, the CDR3 reads TGTGCCAGCACCGCCATGTGGGGCCGGGAGCTGTTTTTT. Looking up the rest from reference TRBV2 and TRBJ2-2 gives the full variable domain: EPEVTQTPSHQVTQMGQEVILRCVPISNHLYFYWYRQILGQKVEFLVSFYNNEISEKSEIFDDQFSVERPDGSNFTLKIRSTKLEDSAMYFCASTAMWGRELFFGEGSRLTVL.

The sample holds one count of this clone. V usage is TRBV30 and J usage is TRBJ1-2; D is ambiguous. The V end was cut by 0 bases, the J end by 4 bases, with 12 bases between. The CDR3 is made up of 14 amino acids. The germline gives CDR1 GTSNPN, CDR2 SVGIG (reference sequence). CDR3 in amino acids: CAWSVGSQLYGYTF. DNA for the CDR3: TGTGCCTGGAGTGTAGGTTCACAGCTCTATGGCTACACCTTC.